What follows are 24 T cell receptor beta chains derived from one specimen sequenced in a study of blood T cell repertoires in COVID-19. Produced via immunoSEQ multiplex PCR; TCRdb's table is partial and in-frame only. The table records tens of thousands of clones, around 88% of them present only once. Sequenced: peripheral blood. The receptor source for this set is a man aged 45-65 years with active COVID-19.

J is TRBJ2-1 and V is TRBV19, with 9 bases fitting TRBD2. This CDR3 comprises 15 residues. Per germline, CDR1 LNHDA and CDR2 SQIVND (reference sequence). The CDR3 reads CVTTRAGGENNEQFF. As DNA, the CDR3 is TGTGTCACCACTAGGGCGGGGGGGGAGAACAATGAGCAGTTCTTC.

This clone was recorded once. V usage is TRBV6-5 and J usage is TRBJ2-7; 9 bases map to TRBD2. Germline V CDR1 and CDR2: MNHEY, SVGAGI. The V and J ends lost 7 bases and 6 bases, in that order; junction bases with no gene match: 7. The length of the CDR3 is 13 residues. Written as DNA, the CDR3 is TGTGCCAGCAAACTAGCGGGCCCCGCCGAGCAGTACTTC. Amino acid sequence: CASKLAGPAEQYF.

The chain links TRBV28 to TRBJ2-5; 8 nucleotides agree with TRBD2. Losses at the gene ends were 5 bases for V and 5 bases for J; bases not matched to a gene: 10. The CDR3 consists of 15 residues. The germline gives CDR1 MDHEN, CDR2 SYDVKM. Written as DNA, the CDR3 is TGTGCCAGCAGTCCTTTAGCGGGGCGGGCGGAGACCCAGTACTTC. It encodes CASSPLAGRAETQYF.

This clone came up once. The gene calls are TRBV6-1 and TRBJ2-6; 7 bases are shared with TRBD2. There are 15 residues in the CDR3. The germline V gene encodes CDR1 MNHNS and CDR2 SASEGT. Trimming removed 2 bases from V and 3 bases from J; junction bases left unmatched: 1. The CDR3 region is CASSERGVGANVLTF. The CDR3 region has the DNA TGTGCCAGCAGTGAACGGGGGGTTGGGGCCAACGTCCTGACTTTC.

The chain uses TRBV18 and TRBJ1-1, with 7 bases lining up with TRBD1. The trim removed 3 bases at V and 1 base at J, leaving 5 bases unmatched. Germline CDR1 reads KGHSH; CDR2 reads LQKENI. The CDR3 is 15 amino acids. CDR3: CASSPSDRPNTEAFF. DNA for the CDR3: TGTGCCAGCTCACCTTCGGACAGGCCGAACACTGAAGCTTTCTTT.

The table lists this clone with a few counts. V is TRBV28 and J is TRBJ1-6; D not resolved. Germline assignment: CDR1 MDHEN and CDR2 SYDVKM. V shed 4 bases and J shed 2 bases, with 3 bases lying between them. CDR3 length: 13 residues. Written as DNA, the CDR3 is TGTGCCAGCAGTTCTCCCTATAATTCACCCCTCCACTTT. Amino acids: CASSSPYNSPLHF.

This chain uses TRBV19 with TRBJ1-2, with TRBD1 matching 8 bases. There are 18 residues in the CDR3. CDR1 is LNHDA, CDR2 SQIVND, per germline (reference sequence). V trimming: 5 bases; J trimming: 7 bases; junction bases outside the gene matches: 21. CDR3 amino acids: CASSRLNSPGTGVSGYTF. In DNA form, the CDR3 reads TGTGCCAGTAGTCGCTTAAATTCACCCGGGACAGGTGTAAGTGGCTACACCTTC. Full variable domain (outside the CDR3, taken from reference TRBV19 and TRBJ1-2): DGGITQSPKYLFRKEGQNVTLSCEQNLNHDAMYWYRQDPGQGLRLIYYSQIVNDFQKGDIAEGYSVSREKKESFPLTVTSAQKNPTAFYLCASSRLNSPGTGVSGYTFGSGTRLTVV.

V is TRBV9 and J is TRBJ2-4; a possible D gene is TRBD2 (6 bases). The CDR3 contains 17 residues. CDR1 and CDR2 from the germline V gene are SGDLS and YYNGEE. V lost 0 bases and J lost 1, with 14 bases in between. As DNA, the CDR3 is TGTGCCAGCAGCGTAGAGGGTAGGAGGGATGCCAAAAACATTCAGTACTTC. Protein sequence: CASSVEGRRDAKNIQYF.

This sequence joins TRBV6-5 and TRBJ2-2; 7 bases line up with TRBD1. CDR1 and CDR2 (germline): MNHEY, SVGAGI. This CDR3 contains 14 residues. The ends lost 4 bases at V and 5 bases at J; junction bases unmatched: 4. The CDR3 sequence: CASSLTGITGELFF. CDR3 bases: TGTGCCAGCAGTTTGACAGGGATAACCGGGGAGCTGTTTTTT.

This clone was recorded only once. V gene TRBV5-4 combines with J gene TRBJ2-3; 14 nucleotides align to TRBD2. CDR3 length: 15 residues. CDR1 and CDR2 from the germline V gene are SGHNT and YYREEE (reference sequence). V gave up 3 bases and J gave up 3 bases; unmatched junction bases: 0. The CDR3 is CASSWTSGRTDTQYF. CDR3 nucleotides: TGTGCCAGCAGCTGGACTAGCGGGAGGACAGATACGCAGTATTTT.

This clone came up once. The J gene is TRBJ2-5, the V gene TRBV9; D unclear. CDR1 and CDR2 (germline): SGDLS, YYNGEE. Between the trimmed V and J ends, which lost 4 bases and 3 bases, there was a span of 16 bases. This CDR3 comprises 15 residues. DNA of the CDR3: TGTGCCAGCAGCTCGCTGAAGACGACTGAAGAGACCCAGTACTTC. Protein product: CASSSLKTTEETQYF.

The table lists this clone with a few counts. The gene calls are TRBV10-1 and TRBJ2-2, with TRBD2 identical over 8 bases. Germline assignment: CDR1 WNHNN and CDR2 SYGVQD (reference sequence). This CDR3 is 15 amino acids long. The J segment lost 1 base and the V segment lost 5 bases, leaving 3 bases of the junction unmatched. The CDR3 nucleotides are TGCGCCAGCAGTAGTCTAGCGGGGAACACCGGGGAGCTGTTTTTT. Translation gives CASSSLAGNTGELFF.

This rearrangement joins TRBV6-1 to TRBJ2-7; D unclear. The CDR3 is 14 residues long. V lost 0 bases and J lost 1, with 7 bases in between. Germline V CDR1 and CDR2: MNHNS, SASEGT. DNA of the CDR3: TGTGCCAGCAGTGAAGCCTGGCAGTCCTACGAGCAGTACTTC. The encoded protein is CASSEAWQSYEQYF.

V is TRBV7-2 and J is TRBJ1-3; D is uncertain. Germline CDR1 is SGHTA and CDR2 is FQGNSA. The CDR3 has 14 amino acids. The V and J ends lost 5 bases and 0 bases respectively, with 8 bases between them. The CDR3 sequence: CASSVEYSGNTIYF. CDR3 nucleotide sequence: TGTGCCAGCAGCGTAGAATACTCTGGAAACACCATATATTTT.

The sample holds a few counts of this clone. V gene TRBV4-1 combines with J gene TRBJ2-2; tentative D call: TRBD1 (5 bases). Trimming removed 1 base at V and 5 bases at J, with 8 bases between. Per the germline V gene, CDR1 is MGHRA and CDR2 is YSYEKL. The CDR3 has 14 amino acids. CDR3 DNA: TGCGCCAGCAGCCAAGGTCCAGGGACCGGGGAGCTGTTTTTT. Its translation: CASSQGPGTGELFF.

The chain has TRBV3-1 (or the pseudogene TRBV3-2) and TRBJ2-3; the D gene is possibly TRBD2 (5 bases). Germline CDR1 LGHDT, CDR2 YNNKEL (reference sequence). V lost 4 bases to trimming and J lost 5 bases, with 13 bases between them. The CDR3 consists of 14 residues. CDR3 sequence: CASSPVSGLDTQYF. In nucleotides, the CDR3 is TGTGCCAGCAGCCCCGTGTCGGGGTTAGATACGCAGTATTTT.

The chain combines TRBV20-1 with TRBJ2-1, with D possibly matching TRBD2 (7 bases). The CDR3 is 13 residues long. Germline V lookup: CDR1 DFQATT, CDR2 SNEGSKA (reference sequence). V was clipped by 3 bases and J by 8 bases, with 14 bases between them. This CDR3 is CSASRGGKDEQFF. The CDR3 nucleotides read TGCAGTGCTAGTCGCGGGGGCAAGGATGAGCAGTTCTTC.

This chain connects TRBV19 to TRBJ2-3; TRBD2 might be the D (7 bases). There are 15 residues in the CDR3. The V gene's germline CDR1 is LNHDA and CDR2 SQIVND (reference sequence). V was cut by 1 base and J by 3 bases, with 11 bases left in between. CDR3 sequence reads: CASSIGEGGTDTQYF. The CDR3, as DNA: TGTGCCAGTAGTATAGGGGAGGGGGGAACAGATACGCAGTATTTT. Complete variable domain (other parts from reference TRBV19 and TRBJ2-3): DGGITQSPKYLFRKEGQNVTLSCEQNLNHDAMYWYRQDPGQGLRLIYYSQIVNDFQKGDIAEGYSVSREKKESFPLTVTSAQKNPTAFYLCASSIGEGGTDTQYFGPGTRLTVL.

This clone is classed as medium-sized. V and J are TRBV25-1 and TRBJ1-2; 9 nucleotides agree with TRBD1. Trimming took 6 bases from V and 8 from J; bases not matched to a gene: 7. CDR3 size: 13 residues. Per germline, CDR1 MGHDK and CDR2 SYGVNS. The CDR3 nucleotides read TGTGCCAGCAGGGGACAGGGCACGGACGGCTACACCTTC. Its translation is CASRGQGTDGYTF.

The chain couples TRBV4-1 to TRBJ1-3; D not certain. The V gene lost 5 bases and the J gene lost 0 bases, with 11 bases spanning the gap. Germline V gene lookup returns CDR1 MGHRA and CDR2 YSYEKL. The length of the CDR3 is 15 residues. CDR3 nucleotides: TGCGCCAGCAGCGAAGTCCGGTTCTCTGGAAACACCATATATTTT. This sequence encodes CASSEVRFSGNTIYF.

This sequence joins TRBV5-5 and TRBJ1-1, with D hard to call. V lost 4 bases, J lost 5 bases, and 9 bases lay in between. CDR3 length: 12 amino acids. Germline loops: CDR1 SGHKS, CDR2 YYEKEE (reference sequence). The CDR3 loop is CASSPTGTEAFF. CDR3 nucleotide sequence: TGTGCCAGCAGCCCGACCGGGACTGAAGCTTTCTTT.

This clone occurred once. The rearrangement joins TRBV24-1 to TRBJ1-2; 7 bases map to TRBD1. J lost 3 bases, V lost 3 bases, and 3 bases had no gene match. Germline V lookup: CDR1 KGHDR, CDR2 SFDVKD. This CDR3 is built from 14 residues. The CDR3 spells CATSDPDRDYGYTF. CDR3 nucleotide sequence: TGTGCCACCAGTGATCCCGACAGGGACTATGGCTACACCTTC.

The genes are TRBV15 and TRBJ1-4; D gene ambiguous. Trimming removed 1 base from V and 5 bases from J, with 5 bases in between. CDR1 LNHNV and CDR2 YYDKDF come from the germline V gene (reference sequence). The CDR3 sequence is 13 residues long. The CDR3 loop reads CATSRGRNEKLFF. CDR3 DNA: TGTGCCACCAGCAGAGGGCGGAATGAAAAACTGTTTTTT.

The chain has TRBV24-1 and TRBJ2-2, with D possibly matching TRBD1 (6 bases). The ends were cut back, 5 bases at V and 1 base at J, with 19 bases in the middle. The CDR3 has 18 residues. CDR1 and CDR2 from the germline V gene are KGHDR and SFDVKD. The CDR3 loop reads CATSGSWIVGQNTGELFF. As DNA, the CDR3 is TGTGCCACCAGTGGGTCGTGGATAGTGGGACAGAACACCGGGGAGCTGTTTTTT.